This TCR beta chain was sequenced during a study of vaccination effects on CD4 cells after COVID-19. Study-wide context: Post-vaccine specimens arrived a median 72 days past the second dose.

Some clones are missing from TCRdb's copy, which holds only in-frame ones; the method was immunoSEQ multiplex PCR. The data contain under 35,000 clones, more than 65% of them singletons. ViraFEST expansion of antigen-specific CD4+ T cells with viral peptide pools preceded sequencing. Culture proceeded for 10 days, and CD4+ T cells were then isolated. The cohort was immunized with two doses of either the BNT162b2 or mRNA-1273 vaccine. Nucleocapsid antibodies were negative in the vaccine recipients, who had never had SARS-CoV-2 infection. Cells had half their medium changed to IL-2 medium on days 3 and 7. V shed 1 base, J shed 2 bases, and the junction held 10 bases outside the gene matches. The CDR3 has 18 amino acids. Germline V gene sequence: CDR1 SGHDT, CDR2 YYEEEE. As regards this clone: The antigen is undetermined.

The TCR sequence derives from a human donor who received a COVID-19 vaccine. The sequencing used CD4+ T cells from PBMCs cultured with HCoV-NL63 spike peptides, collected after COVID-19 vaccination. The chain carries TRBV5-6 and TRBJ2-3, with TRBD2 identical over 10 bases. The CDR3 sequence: CASSLLGTGTSDTDTQYF. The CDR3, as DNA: TGTGCCAGCAGCTTGTTGGGTACCGGGACTAGCGACACAGATACGCAGTATTTT.